The clone carrying this T cell receptor beta chain was detected a few times. This sample is drawn from a study of T cells of healthy individuals. TCRdb independently ran MiXCR on the 5' RACE reads; one entry per CDR3 protein. Of around 98,000 distinct CDR3 sequences listed, about 16% are singletons. The germline V and J ends were trimmed by 5 bases and 0 bases, with 7 bases remaining between them. This CDR3 is built from 13 residues. Germline V gene sequence: CDR1 SGHTA, CDR2 FQGTGA. The J gene is TRBJ1-1, the V gene TRBV7-3; D remains unclear. The origin of this receptor is a human donor in good health. The chain's CDR3 is CASSAQLNTEAFF. The CDR3 nucleotides are TGTGCCAGCAGCGCTCAATTGAACACTGAAGCTTTCTTT.